Following are 15 T cell receptor beta chains from one sample sequenced in a study of immune heterogeneity within non-small cell lung tumors. The authors amplified TCR beta CDR3 by multiplex PCR with 32 V and 13 J primers. Each CDR3 protein is one row after TCRdb ran MiXCR on the multiplex PCR reads. The sample holds a few thousand distinct CDR3 sequences, approximately 55% seen once. Bulk tumor genomic DNA was the template, and each sample received 450 to 650 ng. Several biopsies per primary tumor were taken during surgery, spaced as far apart as possible. The cohort was untreated, with newly diagnosed non-small cell lung cancer undergoing curative surgery. The specimen sequenced was lung tumor tissue. These receptors were taken from a man between 60 and 75 years old with non-small cell lung cancer.

This rearrangement joins TRBV20-1 to TRBJ2-5; D tentatively fits TRBD1 or TRBD2 (5 bases each). CDR1 DFQATT and CDR2 SNEGSKA come from the germline V gene (reference sequence). CDR3 size: 15 residues. Trimming removed 3 bases from V and 5 bases from J, with 19 bases in between. In DNA, the CDR3 is TGCAGTGCTAGGAGGGGCAGGGCCCCTGGGGAGACCCAGTACTTC. Translation gives CSARRGRAPGETQYF.

This clonotype has a handful of counts. The V gene is TRBV12-3 or TRBV12-4, the J gene TRBJ2-3, with D uncertain. This CDR3 is 13 amino acids long. V lost 1 base to trimming and J lost 5 bases, with 7 bases between them. CDR3 in amino acids: CASSLGAGDTQYF. CDR3 in DNA: TGTGCCAGCAGTTTAGGGGCCGGAGATACGCAGTATTTT.

CDR3 DNA sequence: TGTGCCAGTAGTATCGCGCGCGGACCCTCCTACGAGCAGTACTTC. It translates to CASSIARGPSYEQYF. This sequence joins TRBV19 and TRBJ2-7; D is unresolved. Between the trimmed V and J ends, which lost 3 bases and 0 bases, there was a span of 12 bases. CDR1 and CDR2 from the germline V gene are LNHDA and SQIVND (reference sequence). The CDR3 runs 15 residues.

In DNA form, the CDR3 reads TGCGCCAGCAGCTCGTTGGGACAGAACACCGGGGAGCTGTTTTTT. It translates to CASSSLGQNTGELFF. This chain connects TRBV5-1 to TRBJ2-2; TRBD1 is a possible D gene (6 bases). Germline-derived CDR1 and CDR2 are SGHRS and YFSETQ. Trimming pared 3 bases from V and 1 base from J, leaving 10 bases between. The CDR3 runs to 15 residues.

The gene calls are TRBV6-9 and TRBJ2-5; 7 nucleotides align to TRBD2. Germline trimming cut 4 bases from V and 5 bases from J; bases unmatched to any gene: 13. The CDR3 totals 16 residues. Per germline, CDR1 MNHGY and CDR2 SVAAGI. The CDR3 bases are TGTGCCAGCAGTTCGAACCCGGGACTAAATGGGGAGACCCAGTACTTC. Protein: CASSSNPGLNGETQYF.

The rearrangement joins TRBV2 to TRBJ2-1; 7 bases are a match to TRBD2. Germline assignment: CDR1 SNHLY and CDR2 FYNNEI. V shed 2 bases, J shed 5 bases, and the junction held 6 bases outside the gene matches. CDR3 length equals 15 residues. CDR3 sequence reads: CASSEMASGNNEQFF. The DNA of the CDR3 is TGTGCCAGCAGTGAAATGGCTAGCGGTAACAATGAGCAGTTCTTC.

The V and J genes are TRBV7-2 and TRBJ1-2, with D unclear. CDR1 and CDR2 (germline): SGHTA, FQGNSA. This CDR3 has 13 amino acids. The germline V and J ends were trimmed by 4 bases and 5 bases, with 11 bases remaining between them. CDR3 in DNA: TGTGCCAGCAGCTCATTGGGCTCATATGGCTACACCTTC. Protein product: CASSSLGSYGYTF.

The chain recombines TRBV20-1 with TRBJ1-2; the D is unclear. The CDR3 spans 14 residues. Trimming pared 4 bases from V and 8 bases from J, leaving 20 bases between. Germline CDR1 DFQATT, CDR2 SNEGSKA (reference sequence). The CDR3: CSANTPGHRGGYTF. Written as DNA, the CDR3 is TGCAGTGCTAATACGCCGGGCCATCGAGGAGGCTACACCTTC.

J is TRBJ1-3 and V is TRBV12-3 or TRBV12-4, with D hard to call. Trimming shortened V by 9 bases and J by 0 bases, and 15 bases separated the two germline ends. This CDR3 is 15 amino acids long. This chain's CDR3 is CASSDPVNSGNTIYF. CDR3 nucleotide sequence: TGTGCCAGTAGCGACCCAGTAAACTCTGGAAACACCATATATTTT.

The CDR3 is CASSHPDRADQPQHF. CDR3 bases: TGCGCCAGCAGCCACCCGGACAGGGCGGATCAGCCCCAGCATTTT. The chain links TRBV4-1 to TRBJ1-5, with 8 bases that match TRBD1. The CDR3 extends over 15 amino acids. Germline V CDR1 and CDR2: MGHRA, YSYEKL. The ends lost 3 bases at V and 5 bases at J; junction bases unmatched: 6.

In the case of this clonotype: No conserved phenylalanine or tryptophan is present at the end of the CDR3, so a read error is the likely explanation. V gene TRBV19 combines with J gene TRBJ1-2, with 7 bases matching TRBD1. V shed 4 bases and J 7 bases; nucleotides not matched to a gene: 6. Germline assignment: CDR1 LNHDA and CDR2 SQIVND (reference sequence). This CDR3 is 13 amino acids long. CDR3 loop: CASSTQGGVGYTS. CDR3 in DNA: TGTGCCAGTAGTACTCAGGGGGGGGTTGGCTACACCTCC.

The V gene is TRBV7-8, the J gene TRBJ2-5; D is unclear. Deletions cut 3 bases from V and 4 bases from J, with 9 bases between. The CDR3 runs 13 residues. CDR1 is SGHVS, CDR2 FQNEAQ, per germline. The CDR3 protein is CASSLGFRETQYF. The CDR3 DNA reads as TGTGCCAGCAGCTTGGGCTTCCGAGAGACCCAGTACTTC.

The gene calls are TRBV6-1 and TRBJ1-4; TRBD1 is a possible D gene (5 bases). The CDR3 totals 15 residues. Germline values: CDR1 MNHNS, CDR2 SASEGT. With 5 bases removed from V and 7 bases from J, the gap between germline ends came to 17 bases. The CDR3 DNA is TGTGCCAGCAGTCTAACGGACAAAGGATCTGAAAAACTGTTTTTT. It is translated as CASSLTDKGSEKLFF.

The V and J genes are TRBV5-5 and TRBJ2-7, with 7 bases identical to TRBD2. The CDR3 consists of 14 residues. V lost 2 bases, J lost 2 bases, and 4 bases stayed unmatched. The germline CDR1 and CDR2 sequences are SGHKS and YYEKEE (reference sequence). The CDR3 here is CASSFPGGPYEQYF. DNA of the CDR3: TGTGCCAGCAGCTTTCCGGGGGGTCCCTACGAGCAGTACTTC. Full variable domain (rest looked up from reference TRBV5-5 and TRBJ2-7): DAGVTQSPTHLIKTRGQQVTLRCSPISGHKSVSWYQQVLGQGPQFIFQYYEKEERGRGNFPDRFSARQFPNYSSELNVNALLLGDSALYLCASSFPGGPYEQYFGPGTRLTVT.

This clonotype has only a few counts. This chain connects TRBV3-1 to TRBJ1-6; D may be TRBD1 (6 bases). Trimming shortened V by 2 bases and J by 6 bases, and 11 bases separated the two germline ends. CDR1 and CDR2 (germline): LGHDT, YNNKEL (reference sequence). This CDR3 region has 15 residues. CDR3 in amino acids: CASSQQGQVNSPLHF. In DNA, the CDR3 is TGTGCCAGCAGCCAACAGGGGCAGGTTAATTCACCCCTCCACTTT.